This T cell receptor (beta chain) was sequenced in a study of blood T cell repertoires in COVID-19. Study in general: Nucleic acid was either cDNA or gDNA, and it came from T cells, B-cell-depleted T cells, or PBMCs.

Authors' analysis steps: Counts of nucleated cells, estimated from reference gene primer amplification, were obtained. Assay: immunoSEQ multiplex PCR; the TCRdb copy retains only in-frame clones and omits some. From that table come the V and J calls and clone size; the DNA was used to work out D and trimming. The table lists 240,000 or so clones, about 70% of them singletons, with about 3.5% in the top ten. Per the germline V gene, CDR1 is MNHEY and CDR2 is SVGAGI. V trimming: 5 bases; J trimming: 7 bases; junction bases outside the gene matches: 4. CDR3 size: 15 residues. This clone has a single count.

V is TRBV6-5 and J is TRBJ2-3, with 15 positions matching TRBD2. What was sequenced was peripheral blood. This TCR derives from an elderly woman with acute or convalescent COVID-19. CDR3 protein: CASSRGLAGGNTQYF. CDR3 DNA: TGTGCCAGCAGTAGGGGACTAGCGGGAGGAAATACGCAGTATTTT.